The 12 T cell receptor beta chains below were found in one sample sequenced in a study of identical twins. Each CDR3 protein is one row after TCRdb ran MiXCR on the 5' RACE reads. This repertoire shows nearly 900,000 distinct CDR3 sequences, 9% to 15% found once; its top ten account for 1.5% to 2%. The sample was also reused in another study, on yellow fever vaccine responses in identical twins.

The sample taken for sequencing was PBMCs. The receptor set was obtained from a woman under 30 in good health.

This chain links TRBV2 with TRBJ2-1; D possibly corresponds to TRBD2 (5 bases). The CDR3 spans 11 residues. Between the trimmed V and J ends, which lost 1 base and 14 bases, there was a span of 9 bases. From germline, CDR1 is SNHLY and CDR2 FYNNEI. CDR3 protein: CASSEGRVKFF. For the CDR3, the DNA is TGTGCCAGCAGTGAAGGGCGGGTGAAGTTCTTC.

This clonotype showed up just a few times. The chain has TRBV29-1 and TRBJ2-7; D assignment may be TRBD1 or TRBD2 (5 bases each). This CDR3 contains 13 residues. Per germline, CDR1 SQVTM and CDR2 ANQGSEA. V was trimmed by 4 bases and J by 2 bases, leaving 12 bases between them. The CDR3: CSVGGDLAYEQYF. The CDR3 DNA reads as TGCAGCGTTGGAGGGGATCTCGCCTACGAGCAGTACTTC.

The chain links TRBV13 to TRBJ1-6, with 7 bases that match TRBD1. CDR1 is PRHDT and CDR2 is FYEKMQ in the germline V gene (reference sequence). The CDR3 extends over 14 amino acids. V lost 5 bases to trimming and J lost 5 bases; unmatched junction nucleotides: 3. In DNA, the CDR3 is TGTGCCAGCAGCGTCGGGACAGATAATTCACCCCTCCACTTT. Protein sequence: CASSVGTDNSPLHF.

This clonotype showed up just a few times. The V gene is TRBV5-1, the J gene TRBJ2-3; D remains unclear. In germline, CDR1 is SGHRS, CDR2 YFSETQ. Trimming took 9 bases from V and 2 from J, leaving 16 bases between them. The CDR3 totals 14 residues. The CDR3 DNA reads as TGCGCCACCACACCGACGAGTCACACAGATACGCAGTATTTT. It specifies CATTPTSHTDTQYF.

This clonotype appeared a few times. The CDR3 DNA sequence: TGCAGTGCTAGAATCCCCAGCGGAGTCTCCTACGAGCAGTACTTC. It yields the protein CSARIPSGVSYEQYF. The V gene is TRBV20-1, the J gene TRBJ2-7; D possibly corresponds to TRBD2 (5 bases). The V gene lost 2 bases and the J gene lost 0 bases, with 14 bases spanning the gap. This CDR3 has 15 residues. The germline V gene has CDR1 DFQATT and CDR2 SNEGSKA (reference sequence).

In nucleotides, the CDR3 is TGTGCCAGCAACCTACGACAGGGGCCGAATCAGCCCCAGCATTTT. It codes for CASNLRQGPNQPQHF. The chain recombines TRBV27 with TRBJ1-5; 8 bases map to TRBD1. CDR1 and CDR2 (germline): MNHEY, SMNVEV (reference sequence). J was trimmed by 4 bases and V by 7 bases; bases with no gene match: 9. The CDR3 length is 15 residues.

This clonotype was observed many times. This chain joins TRBV6-5 and TRBJ1-4; D not resolved. V was clipped by 4 bases and J by 5 bases, with 14 bases between them. Germline V gene data show CDR1 as MNHEY and CDR2 as SVGAGI. The CDR3 is 15 residues long. CDR3 coding DNA: TGTGCCAGCAGTTTCCGGACGGCACCGAATGAAAAACTGTTTTTT. Encoded protein: CASSFRTAPNEKLFF.

The chain joins TRBV24-1 to TRBJ1-5; D remains ambiguous. V lost 3 bases and J 0 bases, leaving 8 bases between the germline ends. CDR1 and CDR2 (germline): KGHDR, SFDVKD. This CDR3 spans 15 amino acids. CDR3 sequence: CATSDDKYSNQPQHF. The CDR3 DNA follows: TGTGCCACCAGTGATGACAAGTATAGCAATCAGCCCCAGCATTTT.

The table lists this clonotype with many counts. J is TRBJ2-1 and V is TRBV7-9; D is undetermined. The CDR3 is 12 amino acids. V was clipped by 6 bases and J by 6 bases, with 9 bases between them. Germline lookup yields CDR1 SEHNR and CDR2 FQNEAQ (reference sequence). The CDR3 loop reads CASSFGSNEQFF. CDR3 bases: TGTGCCAGCAGTTTTGGTTCCAATGAGCAGTTCTTC. The full variable domain, its missing parts supplied by reference TRBV7-9 and TRBJ2-1, is DTGVSQNPRHKITKRGQNVTFRCDPISEHNRLYWYRQTLGQGPEFLTYFQNEAQLEKSRLLSDRFSAERPKGSFSTLEIQRTEQGDSAMYLCASSFGSNEQFFGPGTRLTVL.

Many counts were recorded for this clonotype. The rearrangement links TRBV10-3 to TRBJ1-2; D uncertain. Germline loops: CDR1 ENHRY, CDR2 SYGVKD. The V end was cut by 0 bases, the J end by 8 bases, with 16 bases between. The CDR3 consists of 15 residues. The DNA for the CDR3 is TGTGCCATCAGTGAGTCCTTAGCGGACGTGGGAGGCTACACCTTC. This sequence encodes CAISESLADVGGYTF.

CDR3: CATSWRWGPSNEQFF. The CDR3 DNA sequence: TGTGCCACCAGTTGGAGGTGGGGGCCCTCAAATGAGCAGTTCTTC. The chain joins TRBV24-1 to TRBJ2-1; a weak D match, TRBD1 (6 bases). V was cut by 6 bases and J by 7 bases, with 18 bases left in between. From germline, CDR1 is KGHDR and CDR2 SFDVKD. The CDR3 extends over 15 amino acids.

The chain is built from TRBV7-3 and TRBJ2-1, with D possibly TRBD1 on 5 matching bases. CDR3 length equals 17 residues. V was shortened by 1 base and J by 7 bases, with 20 bases between the two germline ends. Germline-derived CDR1 and CDR2 are SGHTA and FQGTGA. The CDR3 region is CASSLMVGGSKGNEQFF. CDR3 DNA: TGTGCCAGCAGCTTAATGGTGGGCGGCTCAAAGGGGAATGAGCAGTTCTTC.